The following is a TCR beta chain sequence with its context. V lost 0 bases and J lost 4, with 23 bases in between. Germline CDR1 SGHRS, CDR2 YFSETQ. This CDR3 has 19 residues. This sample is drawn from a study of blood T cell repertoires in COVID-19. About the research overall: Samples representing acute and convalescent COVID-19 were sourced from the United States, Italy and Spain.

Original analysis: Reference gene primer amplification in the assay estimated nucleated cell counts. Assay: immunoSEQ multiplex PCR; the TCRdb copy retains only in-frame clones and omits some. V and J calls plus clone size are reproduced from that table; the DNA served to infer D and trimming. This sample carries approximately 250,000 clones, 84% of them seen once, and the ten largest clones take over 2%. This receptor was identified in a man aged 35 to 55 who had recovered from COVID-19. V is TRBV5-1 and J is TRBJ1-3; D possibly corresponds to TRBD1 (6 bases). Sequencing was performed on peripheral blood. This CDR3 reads CASSLGSRGSLSIGNTIYF. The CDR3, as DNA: TGCGCCAGCAGCTTGGGTTCGAGGGGGTCGCTTTCCATCGGAAACACCATATATTTT.